The rows below give T cell receptor beta chains drawn from one sample of a study of blood T cell repertoires in COVID-19. TCRdb's table, derived via immunoSEQ multiplex PCR, lists solely in-frame clones and lacks some. Found here are 450,000 to 500,000 clones, roughly 87% of them singletons; the top ten hold under 0.75%. Specimen: PBMCs or T cells enriched from blood (not recorded which). The receptors come from a young woman who had recovered from COVID-19. CDR3s include the opening cysteine and the closing phenylalanine or tryptophan. The order of the fields is V gene, clone size, J gene, D gene, CDR3 protein, CDR3 DNA. D genes are given only for firm matches. Clone size, where shown, is once, few, many, or a class for clones that have expanded.

TRBV5-6,.,TRBJ2-1,.,CASSLALNEQFF,TGTGCCAGCAGCTTGGCACTCAATGAGCAGTTCTTC
TRBV2,.,TRBJ1-1,TRBD1,CASKLNRGLTEAFF,TGTGCCAGCAAGCTCAACAGGGGGCTAACTGAAGCTTTCTTT
TRBV6-5,few,TRBJ1-1,.,CASSRPTGSTEAFF,TGTGCCAGCAGCCGACCTACAGGGAGCACTGAAGCTTTCTTT
TRBV29-1,.,TRBJ2-3,.,CSGSTGSTDTQYF,TGCAGCGGATCGACAGGTAGTACAGATACGCAGTATTTT
TRBV7-3,once,TRBJ1-1,TRBD1,CASSQGADTEAFF,TGTGCCAGCAGCCAGGGGGCTGACACTGAAGCTTTCTTT
TRBV7-3,.,TRBJ2-5,TRBD2,CASSRSAGEETQYF,TGTGCCAGCAGTAGGTCAGCGGGGGAAGAGACCCAGTACTTC
TRBV6-6,.,TRBJ1-2,TRBD1,CASSLDRSNYGYTF,TGTGCCAGCAGCTTGGACAGGTCTAACTATGGCTACACCTTC
TRBV19,.,TRBJ2-7,TRBD1,CASSIPGTGKDEQYF,TGTGCCAGTAGTATCCCCGGGACAGGTAAAGACGAGCAGTACTTC
TRBV10-3,.,TRBJ2-7,TRBD1,CAISETGESSYEQYF,TGTGCCATCAGTGAGACAGGGGAGAGCTCCTACGAGCAGTACTTC
TRBV5-5,.,TRBJ1-1,.,CASSTGQPREAFF,TGTGCCAGCAGTACCGGACAGCCCAGAGAGGCTTTCTTT
TRBV9,.,TRBJ2-2,TRBD2,CASSARGGATGELFF,TGTGCCAGCAGCGCCCGCGGGGGGGCCACCGGGGAGCTGTTTTTT
TRBV11-2,.,TRBJ2-7,.,CASSLSPGSPYEQYF,TGTGCCAGCAGCCTGTCACCGGGATCTCCCTACGAGCAGTACTTC
TRBV4-2,.,TRBJ2-2,TRBD2,CASSFTLAGGQVGELFF,TGTGCCAGCAGCTTTACGCTAGCGGGGGGGCAGGTCGGGGAGCTGTTTTTT
TRBV12-5,.,TRBJ2-1,TRBD1,CASGLVLWDRANNEQFF,TGTGCTAGTGGTTTGGTACTGTGGGACAGGGCTAACAATGAGCAGTTCTTC
TRBV11-2,once,TRBJ1-4,.,CASGQGLNEKLFF,TGTGCAAGCGGTCAGGGCCTTAATGAAAAACTGTTTTTT
TRBV9,once,TRBJ2-7,TRBD2,CASSPSGREDEQYF,TGTGCCAGCAGCCCCTCAGGGAGGGAAGACGAGCAGTACTTC
TRBV12-3/TRBV12-4,.,TRBJ1-5,.,CASSLGREQPQHF,TGTGCCAGCAGTTTAGGCAGGGAACAGCCCCAGCATTTT
TRBV19,.,TRBJ1-1,TRBD1,CASSKFEGQYMNTEAFF,TGTGCCAGTAGTAAGTTCGAGGGACAGTATATGAACACTGAAGCTTTCTTT
TRBV2,.,TRBJ1-6,.,CASSDRAASSYNSPLHF,TGTGCCAGCAGTGATCGAGCAGCGAGCTCCTATAATTCACCCCTCCACTTT
TRBV6-5,.,TRBJ2-1,.,CASSPMTGNNEQFF,TGTGCCAGCAGTCCAATGACGGGGAACAATGAGCAGTTCTTC
TRBV2,medium-sized,TRBJ1-2,TRBD1,CASSGGTAGSLYGYTF,TGTGCCAGCAGTGGCGGGACAGCGGGCTCCCTCTATGGCTACACCTTC
TRBV5-1,.,TRBJ2-3,TRBD1,CASSLATGRGDTQYF,TGCGCCAGCAGCTTGGCGACAGGGCGCGGAGATACGCAGTATTTT
TRBV6-5,few,TRBJ1-1,TRBD1,CASSRDRLTPEAFF,TGTGCCAGCAGTAGGGACAGGTTAACCCCTGAAGCTTTCTTT
TRBV30,.,TRBJ1-2,.,CAWSAPGGLWGYTF,TGTGCCTGGAGCGCCCCGGGGGGCCTATGGGGCTACACCTTC
TRBV5-1,.,TRBJ2-5,TRBD1,CASSFPRQGARETQYF,TGCGCCAGCAGCTTCCCACGACAGGGGGCTAGAGAGACCCAGTACTTC
TRBV20-1,.,TRBJ2-7,.,CSVADYEQYF,TGCAGTGTCGCGGACTACGAGCAGTACTTC
TRBV3-1/TRBV3-2,.,TRBJ1-1,.,CASSQRGGTEAFF,TGTGCCAGCAGCCAAAGGGGGGGCACTGAAGCTTTCTTT
TRBV7-9,once,TRBJ2-7,TRBD2,CASSPGTSGGASGAYEQYF,TGTGCCAGCAGCCCCGGGACTAGCGGGGGGGCCTCGGGCGCCTACGAGCAGTACTTC
TRBV6-1,.,TRBJ2-1,.,CASSEARGDEQFF,TGTGCCAGCAGTGAAGCAAGGGGCGATGAGCAGTTCTTC
TRBV7-9,.,TRBJ1-3,.,CASSADSNTIYF,TGTGCCAGCAGCGCGGACAGCAACACCATATATTTT
TRBV7-2,.,TRBJ2-2,TRBD2,CASSRRGGTGELFF,TGTGCCAGCAGCCGCCGGGGGGGAACCGGGGAGCTGTTTTTT
TRBV19,.,TRBJ1-1,.,CASSIDQGMNTEAFF,TGTGCCAGTAGTATAGACCAGGGAATGAACACTGAAGCTTTCTTT
TRBV7-2,few,TRBJ1-3,.,CASSPFREPGNTIYF,TGTGCCAGCAGCCCGTTTAGGGAGCCTGGAAACACCATATATTTT
TRBV4-2,.,TRBJ1-2,.,CASGGAIPRGYTF,TGTGCCAGCGGCGGCGCAATCCCAAGGGGCTACACCTTC
TRBV14,.,TRBJ2-5,.,CASSQGRVEGTQYF,TGTGCCAGCAGCCAAGGGCGGGTAGAGGGGACCCAGTACTTC
TRBV30,.,TRBJ2-1,TRBD1,CAWSITGDEQFF,TGTGCCTGGAGTATTACAGGGGATGAGCAGTTCTTC
TRBV5-5,.,TRBJ2-7,.,CASSPSGYGGLNEQYF,TGTGCCAGCAGCCCGTCGGGATACGGGGGGCTCAACGAGCAGTACTTC